The 16 T cell receptor beta chains below all came from one sample that was sequenced in a study of T cells in Graves' hyperthyroidism and ophthalmopathy (dated by TCRdb to between 2019 and 2020). The library was made by multiplex PCR. Sequencing instrument: Illumina HiSeq 2000. Amplification of TCR beta CDR3 regions was carried out from RNA transcripts. The TCR CDR3 was subjected to a first round of RT-PCR using the HTBI primer set and the Qiagen OneStep RT-PCR kit. In TCRdb, the public reads were trimmed at Q25 with fastp and aligned with MiXCR, with productive beta chains retained. Rows are unified per CDR3 protein, each entry keeping the most common DNA and genes. This sample is represented by around 300,000 distinct CDR3 sequences; roughly a fifth of them were singletons. The biggest ten clones account for 39% of the sample. The sequenced material came from blood. Source of these receptors: a man aged 50-59 years with Graves' ophthalmopathy.

This sequence joins TRBV3-1 and TRBJ2-1; TRBD2 might be the D (5 bases). The CDR3 sequence is 15 residues long. Germline CDR1 is LGHDT and CDR2 is YNNKEL (reference sequence). V dropped 5 bases and J dropped 6 bases, with 17 bases sitting between them. CDR3 sequence: CASSKVVLARNEQFF. The CDR3, as DNA: TGTGCCAGCAGCAAGGTGGTGCTAGCCCGCAATGAGCAGTTCTTC.

V usage is TRBV28 and J usage is TRBJ1-6; D call uncertain. The CDR3 has 16 amino acids. V shed 5 bases and J shed 1 base, with 12 bases lying between them. Germline V CDR1 and CDR2: MDHEN, SYDVKM. The CDR3 DNA sequence: TGTGCCAGCAGTCCGAATGTTATGTCCTATAATTCACCCCTCCACTTT. Translated: CASSPNVMSYNSPLHF. The full variable domain, with the rest looked up from reference TRBV28 and TRBJ1-6, is DVKVTQSSRYLVKRTGEKVFLECVQDMDHENMFWYRQDPGLGLRLIYFSYDVKMKEKGDIPEGYSVSREKKERFSLILESASTNQTSMYLCASSPNVMSYNSPLHFGNGTRLTVT.

This clonotype has just a few counts. CDR3 nucleotides: TGCAGTGCTAGAGATCCTTCCCATGGCTACACCTTC. Amino acid sequence: CSARDPSHGYTF. The chain combines TRBV20-1 with TRBJ1-2, with D hard to call. Between the trimmed V and J ends, which lost 0 bases and 6 bases, there was a span of 8 bases. The CDR3 has 12 residues. The germline gives CDR1 DFQATT, CDR2 SNEGSKA (reference sequence).

This rearrangement joins TRBV28 to TRBJ2-3; possibly TRBD1 for D (5 bases). Trimming removed 6 bases at V and 8 bases at J, with 24 bases between. Per the germline V gene, CDR1 is MDHEN and CDR2 is SYDVKM. CDR3 length equals 16 residues. Here the CDR3 DNA reads TGTGCCAGCAGGCCGGGTGGGGCGTTTAATCTAGGTACGCAGTATTTT. Protein product: CASRPGGAFNLGTQYF.

This clonotype showed up many times. The V gene is TRBV19, the J gene TRBJ2-1; 11 bases map to TRBD2. Germline values: CDR1 LNHDA, CDR2 SQIVND (reference sequence). V dropped 7 bases and J dropped 6; count of bases not matched to a gene: 8. The CDR3 length is 15 residues. As DNA, the CDR3 is TGTGCCAGTACAAGTCTAGCGGGAGGTTTCAATGAGCAGTTCTTC. Residues: CASTSLAGGFNEQFF.

This clonotype turned up a few times. Written as DNA, the CDR3 is TGTGCCAGCACTCAACAGGGGTTTGGAGAGACCCAGTACTTC. Encoded protein: CASTQQGFGETQYF. This chain links TRBV28 with TRBJ2-5; TRBD1 agrees at 7 bases. The CDR3 sequence is 14 residues long. Germline V gene data show CDR1 as MDHEN and CDR2 as SYDVKM. J was trimmed by 4 bases and V by 7 bases; bases with no gene match: 9.

This clonotype is classed as medium-sized (0.01 to 0.1%). The chain has TRBV7-2 and TRBJ1-1; D might be TRBD1 (5 bases). This CDR3 contains 12 residues. Germline values: CDR1 SGHTA, CDR2 FQGNSA. V lost 5 bases, J lost 4 bases, and 8 bases lay in between. The CDR3, as DNA: TGTGCCAGCAGCCCAGGGTCCACTGAAGCTTTCTTT. It codes for CASSPGSTEAFF.

In this sample, this clonotype turned up a few times. The chain employs TRBV7-6 and TRBJ2-7, with D maybe TRBD1 (6 bases). The CDR3 sequence is 16 residues long. Germline-derived CDR1 and CDR2 are SGHVS and FNYEAQ. V lost 4 bases and J 1 base, leaving 17 bases between the germline ends. In DNA form, the CDR3 reads TGTGCCAGCAGCTCCAACAGGGAAAGAGAGTCCTACGAGCAGTACTTC. Residues: CASSSNRERESYEQYF.

This clonotype was picked up many times. This rearrangement joins TRBV20-1 to TRBJ2-5; 15 bases are shared with TRBD2. CDR1 and CDR2 (germline): DFQATT, SNEGSKA (reference sequence). After removal of 3 bases from V and 7 bases from J, the junction contained 12 bases not matched to a gene. CDR3 size: 17 residues. The CDR3 here is CSASPAGLAGGLRTQYF. CDR3 DNA sequence: TGCAGTGCTAGTCCCGCGGGACTAGCGGGAGGTCTGCGGACCCAGTACTTC.

This clonotype was detected ten times or more. This rearrangement joins TRBV7-2 to TRBJ2-7, with TRBD1 matching over 10 bases. The CDR3 sequence is 15 residues long. Germline V gene data show CDR1 as SGHTA and CDR2 as FQGNSA. V lost 8 bases, J lost 2 bases, and 9 bases stayed unmatched. The CDR3 is CASSREGTGAYEQYF. Here the CDR3 DNA reads TGTGCCAGCTCCCGAGAAGGGACAGGGGCCTACGAGCAGTACTTC.

There are a few counts of this clonotype. The chain recombines TRBV12-3 or TRBV12-4 with TRBJ1-6, with D perhaps TRBD1 (5 bases). Trimming took off 7 bases at V and 13 bases at J, with 20 bases between the two ends. The CDR3 loop spans 14 amino acids. CDR3 region: CASTPQGANVPLHF. The CDR3 bases are TGTGCCAGCACTCCTCAGGGAGCAAATGTCCCCCTCCACTTT.

Only a few counts were recorded for this clonotype. J is TRBJ2-5 and V is TRBV5-1; perhaps TRBD1 as D (6 bases). Germline V CDR1 and CDR2: SGHRS, YFSETQ. The CDR3 covers 13 residues. V was shortened by 1 base and J by 5 bases, with 9 bases between the two germline ends. Here the CDR3 DNA reads TGCGCCAGCAGCTTGACAGGGATCGAGACCCAGTACTTC. Encoded protein: CASSLTGIETQYF.

This sequence joins TRBV19 and TRBJ2-2; possibly TRBD2 for D (6 bases). Trimming pared 7 bases from V and 7 bases from J, leaving 13 bases between. The CDR3 extends over 13 amino acids. The germline V gene encodes CDR1 LNHDA and CDR2 SQIVND (reference sequence). CDR3 sequence reads: CASTRQGGGELFF. The DNA of the CDR3 is TGTGCCAGTACGCGGCAGGGAGGCGGGGAGCTGTTTTTT.

There are many counts of this clonotype. The chain couples TRBV3-1 to TRBJ2-1; the match to TRBD1 covers 7 bases. The V segment lost 6 bases and the J segment 6 bases; nucleotides outside the gene matches: 5. Germline CDR1 LGHDT, CDR2 YNNKEL (reference sequence). The CDR3 totals 13 residues. The DNA for the CDR3 is TGTGCCAGCAGGAGACAGGGCGGCAATGAGCAGTTCTTC. Translated: CASRRQGGNEQFF.

This clonotype was counted many times. The J gene is TRBJ1-1, the V gene TRBV28, with TRBD1 as a possible D gene (6 bases). Germline V CDR1 and CDR2: MDHEN, SYDVKM. With 3 bases removed from V and 3 bases from J, the gap between germline ends came to 20 bases. This CDR3 region has 17 residues. The CDR3 spells CASSLGGGQGLDTEAFF. For the CDR3, the DNA is TGTGCCAGCAGTTTGGGGGGGGGGCAAGGTTTGGACACTGAAGCTTTCTTT.

This clonotype occurred a few times. The chain couples TRBV20-1 to TRBJ2-7; the D gene could be TRBD1 or TRBD2 (5 bases each). The CDR3 totals 15 residues. Germline lookup yields CDR1 DFQATT and CDR2 SNEGSKA (reference sequence). V shed 6 bases and J shed 0 bases, with 18 bases lying between them. The CDR3 sequence: CSAPRGPPVSYEQYF. DNA for the CDR3: TGCAGTGCGCCCCGGGGACCCCCCGTCTCCTACGAGCAGTACTTC.